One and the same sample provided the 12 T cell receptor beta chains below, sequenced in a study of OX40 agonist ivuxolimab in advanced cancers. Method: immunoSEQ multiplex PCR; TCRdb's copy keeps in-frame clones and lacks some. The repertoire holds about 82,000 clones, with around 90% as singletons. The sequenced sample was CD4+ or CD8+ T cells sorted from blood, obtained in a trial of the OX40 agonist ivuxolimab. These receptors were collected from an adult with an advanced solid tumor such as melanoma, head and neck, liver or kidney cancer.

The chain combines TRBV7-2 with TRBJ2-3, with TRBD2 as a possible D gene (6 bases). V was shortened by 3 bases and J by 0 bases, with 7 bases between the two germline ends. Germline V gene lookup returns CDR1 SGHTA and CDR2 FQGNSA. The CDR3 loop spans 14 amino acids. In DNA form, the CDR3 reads TGTGCCAGCAGCTTGACTAGAAGCACAGATACGCAGTATTTT. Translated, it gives CASSLTRSTDTQYF. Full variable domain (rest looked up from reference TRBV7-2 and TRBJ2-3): GAGVSQSPSNKVTEKGKDVELRCDPISGHTALYWYRQSLGQGLEFLIYFQGNSAPDKSGLPSDRFSAERTGGSVSTLTIQRTQQEDSAVYLCASSLTRSTDTQYFGPGTRLTVL.

CDR3 sequence reads: CASQRSTDTQYF. CDR3 nucleotide sequence: TGTGCCAGCCAACGGTCCACAGATACGCAGTATTTT. V and J are TRBV11-2 and TRBJ2-3; D not certain. CDR3 length: 12 residues. V shed 8 bases and J shed 2 bases, with 8 bases lying between them. CDR1 is SGHAT, CDR2 FQNNGV, per germline.

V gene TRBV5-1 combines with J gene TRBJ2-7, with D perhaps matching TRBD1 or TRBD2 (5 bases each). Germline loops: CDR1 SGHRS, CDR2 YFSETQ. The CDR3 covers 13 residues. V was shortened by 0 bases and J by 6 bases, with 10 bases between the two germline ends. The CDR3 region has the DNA TGCGCCAGCAGCTTGGTTGTGGGGGTCGAGCAGTACTTC. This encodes CASSLVVGVEQYF. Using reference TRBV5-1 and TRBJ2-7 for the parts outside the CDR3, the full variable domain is KAGVTQTPRYLIKTRGQQVTLSCSPISGHRSVSWYQQTPGQGLQFLFEYFSETQRNKGNFPGRFSGRQFSNSRSEMNVSTLELGDSALYLCASSLVVGVEQYFGPGTRLTVT.

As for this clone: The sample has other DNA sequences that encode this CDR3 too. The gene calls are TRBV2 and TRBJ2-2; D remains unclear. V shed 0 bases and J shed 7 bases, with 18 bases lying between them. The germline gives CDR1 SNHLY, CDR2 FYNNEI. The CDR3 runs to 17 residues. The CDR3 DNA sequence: TGTGCCAGCAGTGAAGCCCGAATCGGTAGTTTAGGCGGGGAGCTGTTTTTT. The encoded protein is CASSEARIGSLGGELFF. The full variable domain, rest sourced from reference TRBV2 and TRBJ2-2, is EPEVTQTPSHQVTQMGQEVILRCVPISNHLYFYWYRQILGQKVEFLVSFYNNEISEKSEIFDDQFSVERPDGSNFTLKIRSTKLEDSAMYFCASSEARIGSLGGELFFGEGSRLTVL.

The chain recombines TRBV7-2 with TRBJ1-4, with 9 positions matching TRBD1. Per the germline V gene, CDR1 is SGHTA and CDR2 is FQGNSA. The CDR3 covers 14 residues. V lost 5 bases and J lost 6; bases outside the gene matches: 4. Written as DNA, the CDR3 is TGTGCCAGCAGCCAGGGACAGGGTGATGAAAAACTGTTTTTT. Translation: CASSQGQGDEKLFF.

Here the CDR3 DNA reads TGTGCCTGGAGCCAACTAGCGGGAGGGAAGGAGACCCAGTACTTC. It yields the protein CAWSQLAGGKETQYF. The gene calls are TRBV30 and TRBJ2-5, with 13 bases lining up with TRBD2. The CDR3 sequence is 15 residues long. The V segment lost 3 bases and the J segment 5 bases; nucleotides outside the gene matches: 6. Germline CDR1 GTSNPN, CDR2 SVGIG (reference sequence).

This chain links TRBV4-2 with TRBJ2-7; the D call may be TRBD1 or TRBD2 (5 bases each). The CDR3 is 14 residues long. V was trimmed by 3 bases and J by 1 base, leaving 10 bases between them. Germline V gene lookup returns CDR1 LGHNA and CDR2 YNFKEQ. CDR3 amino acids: CASSHVGTSYEQYF. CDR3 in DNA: TGTGCCAGCAGCCATGTAGGGACGTCCTACGAGCAGTACTTC.

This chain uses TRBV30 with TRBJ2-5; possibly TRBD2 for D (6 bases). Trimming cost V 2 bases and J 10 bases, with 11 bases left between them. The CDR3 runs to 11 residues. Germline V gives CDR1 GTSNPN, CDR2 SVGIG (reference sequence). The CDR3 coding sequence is TGTGCCTGGAGTCCTGGAGGGGTCCAGTACTTC. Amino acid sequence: CAWSPGGVQYF.

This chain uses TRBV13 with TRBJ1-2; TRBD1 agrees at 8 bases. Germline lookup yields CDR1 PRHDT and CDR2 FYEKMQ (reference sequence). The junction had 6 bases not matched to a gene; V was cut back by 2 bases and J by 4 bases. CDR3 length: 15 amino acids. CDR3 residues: CASSLFQGAGYGYTF. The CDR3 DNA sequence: TGTGCCAGCAGCTTATTCCAGGGGGCAGGCTATGGCTACACCTTC.

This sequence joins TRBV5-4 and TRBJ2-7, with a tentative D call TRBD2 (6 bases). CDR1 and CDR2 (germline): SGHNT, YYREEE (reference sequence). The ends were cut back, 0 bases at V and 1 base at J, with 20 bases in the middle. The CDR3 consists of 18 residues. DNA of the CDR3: TGTGCCAGCAGCTTGGGTCTGGGGGGACCTAGGGGATCCTACGAGCAGTACTTC. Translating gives CASSLGLGGPRGSYEQYF.

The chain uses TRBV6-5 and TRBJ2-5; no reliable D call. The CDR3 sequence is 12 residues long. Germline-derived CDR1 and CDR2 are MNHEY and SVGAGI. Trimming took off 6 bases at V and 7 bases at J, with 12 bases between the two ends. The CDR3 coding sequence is TGTGCCAGCAGCATGCTATCAGGGACCCAGTACTTC. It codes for CASSMLSGTQYF.

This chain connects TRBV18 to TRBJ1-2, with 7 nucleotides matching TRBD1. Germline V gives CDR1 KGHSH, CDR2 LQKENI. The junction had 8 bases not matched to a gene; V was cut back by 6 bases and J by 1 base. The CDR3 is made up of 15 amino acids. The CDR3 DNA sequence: TGTGCCAGCTCTCTCCGCCGGGACAGTAACTATGGCTACACCTTC. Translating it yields CASSLRRDSNYGYTF.